This is a list of T cell receptor beta chains from one sample in a study of OX40 agonist ivuxolimab in advanced cancers. The method was immunoSEQ multiplex PCR; TCRdb's version includes in-frame clones alone and lacks a portion of them. The table shows 40,000 to 55,000 clones, with roughly nine tenths occurring only once. The material was CD4+ or CD8+ T cells sorted from blood, obtained in a trial of the OX40 agonist ivuxolimab. These receptors were collected from an adult with an advanced solid tumor such as melanoma, head and neck, liver or kidney cancer. The CDR3 runs from the conserved cysteine through the conserved F or W. The order of the fields is D gene, V gene, J gene, clone size, CDR3 protein, CDR3 DNA. D genes are given only for firm matches. The size field is filled for only some rows; it gives once, few, many or a size class.

d_call: TRBD1; v_call: TRBV4-1; j_call: TRBJ1-1; clone_size: NA; cdr3_aa: CASSQDPGQGFRTEAFF; cdr3_nt: TGCGCCAGCAGCCAAGATCCGGGACAGGGTTTTCGCACTGAAGCTTTCTTT
d_call: NA; v_call: TRBV5-1; j_call: TRBJ1-1; clone_size: few; cdr3_aa: CASSSGGHLEAFF; cdr3_nt: TGCGCCAGCAGCTCGGGGGGTCATCTGGAAGCTTTCTTT
d_call: TRBD1; v_call: TRBV5-1; j_call: TRBJ1-1; clone_size: NA; cdr3_aa: CASSPRTGANTEAFF; cdr3_nt: TGCGCCAGCAGCCCCAGGACAGGGGCAAACACTGAAGCTTTCTTT
d_call: NA; v_call: TRBV27; j_call: TRBJ1-4; clone_size: NA; cdr3_aa: CASSPHRVGATNEKLFF; cdr3_nt: TGTGCCAGCAGTCCTCACCGGGTTGGTGCAACTAATGAAAAACTGTTTTTT
d_call: TRBD2; v_call: TRBV5-1; j_call: TRBJ2-3; clone_size: NA; cdr3_aa: CASSRQGLAGANTDTQYF; cdr3_nt: TGCGCCAGCAGCCGACAAGGACTAGCGGGAGCAAACACAGATACGCAGTATTTT
d_call: TRBD1; v_call: TRBV29-1; j_call: TRBJ1-2; clone_size: once; cdr3_aa: CSAPSTGGYGYTF; cdr3_nt: TGCAGCGCCCCTTCGACAGGGGGATATGGCTACACCTTC
d_call: TRBD1; v_call: TRBV18; j_call: TRBJ1-5; clone_size: NA; cdr3_aa: CASSPGTGEQPQHF; cdr3_nt: TGTGCCAGCTCACCCGGGACAGGGGAACAGCCCCAGCATTTT
d_call: NA; v_call: TRBV5-4; j_call: TRBJ2-3; clone_size: NA; cdr3_aa: CASSSTGTDTQYF; cdr3_nt: TGTGCCAGCAGCTCGACAGGCACAGATACGCAGTATTTT
d_call: NA; v_call: TRBV7-6; j_call: TRBJ1-2; clone_size: NA; cdr3_aa: CASSFDSNYGYTF; cdr3_nt: TGTGCCAGCAGCTTCGACAGCAACTATGGCTACACCTTC
d_call: NA; v_call: TRBV27; j_call: TRBJ1-3; clone_size: NA; cdr3_aa: CASSLPTTLYSGNTIYF; cdr3_nt: TGTGCCAGCAGTCTACCAACGACACTTTACTCTGGAAACACCATATATTTT
d_call: NA; v_call: TRBV14; j_call: TRBJ1-2; clone_size: NA; cdr3_aa: CASSQGANYGYTF; cdr3_nt: TGTGCCAGCAGCCAAGGGGCTAACTATGGCTACACCTTC
d_call: NA; v_call: TRBV5-6; j_call: TRBJ2-5; clone_size: NA; cdr3_aa: CASSLGPTRETQYF; cdr3_nt: TGTGCCAGCAGCTTGGGGCCCACCCGGGAGACCCAGTACTTC
d_call: TRBD1; v_call: TRBV15; j_call: TRBJ1-5; clone_size: NA; cdr3_aa: CATQRTGGPPQHF; cdr3_nt: TGTGCCACACAAAGGACAGGGGGTCCGCCCCAGCATTTT
d_call: TRBD1; v_call: TRBV29-1; j_call: TRBJ2-1; clone_size: NA; cdr3_aa: CSVDGTGSLDEQFF; cdr3_nt: TGCAGCGTTGACGGGACAGGGTCGTTGGATGAGCAGTTCTTC
d_call: TRBD2; v_call: TRBV5-6; j_call: TRBJ2-3; clone_size: NA; cdr3_aa: CASSSLASGGTDTQYF; cdr3_nt: TGTGCCAGCAGCTCGCTAGCTAGCGGGGGCACAGATACGCAGTATTTT
d_call: NA; v_call: TRBV5-1; j_call: TRBJ1-2; clone_size: NA; cdr3_aa: CASSSNRVGYTF; cdr3_nt: TGCGCCAGCAGCTCGAACAGGGTCGGCTACACCTTC
d_call: TRBD1; v_call: TRBV4-1; j_call: TRBJ2-6; clone_size: NA; cdr3_aa: CASSLRTGPYSGANVLTF; cdr3_nt: TGCGCCAGCAGCCTCCGGACAGGGCCGTACTCTGGGGCCAACGTCCTGACTTTC
d_call: NA; v_call: TRBV5-1; j_call: TRBJ1-4; clone_size: NA; cdr3_aa: CAREDGGLEKLFF; cdr3_nt: TGCGCCAGGGAGGACGGGGGATTGGAAAAACTGTTTTTT
d_call: NA; v_call: TRBV6-6; j_call: TRBJ1-1; clone_size: NA; cdr3_aa: CASSYFPEAFF; cdr3_nt: TGTGCCAGCAGTTATTTCCCTGAAGCTTTCTTT
d_call: TRBD2; v_call: TRBV14; j_call: TRBJ2-7; clone_size: once; cdr3_aa: CASSSGLAGGLLQYF; cdr3_nt: TGTGCCAGCAGCTCGGGACTAGCGGGGGGCCTTTTGCAGTACTTC
d_call: NA; v_call: TRBV28; j_call: TRBJ2-6; clone_size: NA; cdr3_aa: CASSPAAGANVLTF; cdr3_nt: TGTGCCAGCAGTCCGGCGGCTGGGGCCAACGTCCTGACTTTC
d_call: NA; v_call: TRBV10-2; j_call: TRBJ1-2; clone_size: NA; cdr3_aa: CASSGSDYGYTF; cdr3_nt: TGCGCCAGCAGTGGGTCAGACTATGGCTACACCTTC
d_call: TRBD1; v_call: TRBV2; j_call: TRBJ2-5; clone_size: NA; cdr3_aa: CASSVGQGGETQYF; cdr3_nt: TGTGCCAGCAGTGTCGGACAGGGGGGCGAGACCCAGTACTTC
d_call: NA; v_call: TRBV5-1; j_call: TRBJ1-1; clone_size: NA; cdr3_aa: CATFAGSMAFF; cdr3_nt: TGCGCCACCTTTGCGGGTAGTATGGCTTTCTTT